A single sample is the source of the 15 T cell receptor beta chains below, sequenced in a study of blood T cell repertoires in COVID-19. Measured with immunoSEQ multiplex PCR; TCRdb has only the in-frame clones, and not every one. The sample has around 310,000 clones; 90% are singletons. The specimen was peripheral blood. The receptors were sampled from a woman aged 40 to 49 with COVID-19, enrolled during active disease.

In this sample, this clone turned up once. The rearrangement links TRBV9 to TRBJ2-1; 10 bases align to TRBD2. The trim removed 4 bases at V and 8 bases at J, leaving 18 bases unmatched. The CDR3 has 18 residues. Per the germline V gene, CDR1 is SGDLS and CDR2 is YYNGEE. The DNA of the CDR3 is TGTGCCAGCAGCCCTCGTAGCGGGGGGCCCGTTAGTAAGGATGAGCAGTTCTTC. Amino acids: CASSPRSGGPVSKDEQFF.

The chain carries TRBV4-3 and TRBJ2-3; 10 bases are shared with TRBD2. The germline V gene has CDR1 LGHNA and CDR2 YSLEER. The CDR3 totals 16 residues. V was pared by 5 bases and J by 0 bases, with 5 bases of the junction left unmatched. CDR3 nucleotide sequence: TGCGCCAGCAGCTTCCTAGCGGGGGCTAGCACAGATACGCAGTATTTT. Protein product: CASSFLAGASTDTQYF.

The V and J genes are TRBV4-1 and TRBJ1-2; a weak D match, TRBD1 (6 bases). The CDR3 sequence is 13 residues long. The V end lost 2 bases, the J end lost 2 bases, and 6 bases lay between the germline ends. Per germline, CDR1 MGHRA and CDR2 YSYEKL. The CDR3 protein is CASSQQGNYGYTF. The CDR3 nucleotides are TGCGCCAGCAGCCAACAGGGGAACTATGGCTACACCTTC.

This chain joins TRBV4-3 and TRBJ1-3; D is uncertain. This CDR3 comprises 14 residues. The germline V and J ends were trimmed by 1 base and 2 bases, with 6 bases remaining between them. CDR1 and CDR2 (germline): LGHNA, YSLEER. The chain's CDR3 is CASSQGLTGNTIYF. The CDR3 region has the DNA TGCGCCAGCAGCCAAGGACTGACTGGAAACACCATATATTTT.

V is TRBV5-5 and J is TRBJ1-1; 7 bases agree with TRBD1. The germline CDR1 and CDR2 sequences are SGHKS and YYEKEE (reference sequence). The CDR3 is 13 residues long. Losses at the gene ends were 0 bases for V and 7 bases for J; bases not matched to a gene: 3. CDR3 amino acids: CASSLVRDSEAFF. The CDR3 region has the DNA TGTGCCAGCAGCTTGGTTCGGGACAGTGAAGCTTTCTTT.

This chain uses TRBV6-4 with TRBJ1-1; D gene ambiguous. The V end lost 2 bases, the J end lost 1 base, and 5 bases lay between the germline ends. Germline V CDR1 and CDR2: MRHNA, SNTAGT. This CDR3 is built from 13 residues. In DNA form, the CDR3 reads TGTGCCAGCAGTGACGAGGAGAACACTGAAGCTTTCTTT. It encodes CASSDEENTEAFF.

This chain uses TRBV5-4 with TRBJ2-6; 7 bases fit TRBD2. In germline, CDR1 is SGHNT, CDR2 YYREEE (reference sequence). The CDR3 totals 17 residues. J gave up 4 bases and V 4 bases, and 11 bases lay outside the gene matches. CDR3 loop: CASSPTVGGLGANVLTF. Written as DNA, the CDR3 is TGTGCCAGCAGCCCCACCGTGGGAGGGCTCGGGGCCAACGTCCTGACTTTC.

The rearrangement uses TRBV6-5 and TRBJ2-2; possible D gene TRBD1, 6 bases. Looked up from germline, CDR1 is MNHEY and CDR2 is SVGAGI. V gave up 5 bases and J gave up 0 bases, with 10 bases separating them. CDR3 length equals 15 residues. The CDR3 here is CASSRTDANTGELFF. Here the CDR3 DNA reads TGTGCCAGCAGTCGGACAGACGCGAACACCGGGGAGCTGTTTTTT.

The rearrangement joins TRBV15 to TRBJ2-2; D not resolved. The length of the CDR3 is 13 residues. V was trimmed by 0 bases and J by 7 bases, leaving 6 bases between them. From germline, CDR1 is LNHNV and CDR2 YYDKDF (reference sequence). The CDR3 loop is CATSRDRSGELFF. DNA for the CDR3: TGTGCCACCAGCAGAGATCGGAGCGGGGAGCTGTTTTTT.

This chain connects TRBV5-1 to TRBJ2-3; 8 nucleotides line up with TRBD2. The germline gives CDR1 SGHRS, CDR2 YFSETQ. Trimming removed 2 bases from V and 3 bases from J; junction bases left unmatched: 8. This CDR3 contains 16 residues. The CDR3 bases are TGCGCCAGCAGCTTTTTTTCGGGAGGGGGGACAGATACGCAGTATTTT. It specifies CASSFFSGGGTDTQYF.

The table lists this clone with a few counts. This chain uses TRBV3-1 (or the pseudogene TRBV3-2) with TRBJ1-3, with D perhaps TRBD1 (5 bases). With 4 bases removed from V and 6 bases from J, the gap between germline ends came to 13 bases. The CDR3 loop spans 14 amino acids. Germline CDR1 LGHDT, CDR2 YNNKEL (reference sequence). The CDR3 DNA sequence: TGTGCCAGCAGCCCATTCCGGGACTCAAACACCATATATTTT. Its protein is CASSPFRDSNTIYF.

The rearrangement links TRBV5-1 to TRBJ2-3, with 8 bases lining up with TRBD2. The CDR3 covers 15 residues. Unmatched junction bases numbered 7, after V lost 2 bases and J lost 5 bases. CDR1 SGHRS and CDR2 YFSETQ come from the germline V gene. The CDR3 DNA follows: TGCGCCAGCAGCTTCCCAGCGGGAGCCCAAGATACGCAGTATTTT. Translation: CASSFPAGAQDTQYF.

The chain combines TRBV28 with TRBJ1-2; D gene ambiguous. The CDR3 has 14 amino acids. V was pared by 2 bases and J by 7 bases, with 14 bases between. CDR1 MDHEN and CDR2 SYDVKM come from the germline V gene. Written as DNA, the CDR3 is TGTGCCAGCAGTTTAGGGCAGGCTACCGGTGGCTACACCTTC. Translated: CASSLGQATGGYTF.

The V call is TRBV4-2, the J call TRBJ1-5; TRBD1 matches 7 bases. The CDR3 extends over 18 amino acids. Germline CDR1 reads LGHNA; CDR2 reads YNFKEQ. With V trimmed by 3 bases and J by 4 bases, 15 bases remained unmatched. The CDR3 DNA sequence: TGTGCCAGCAGCCACCCCAACGCGAGGGGGCATATAAATCAGCCCCAGCATTTT. It is translated as CASSHPNARGHINQPQHF.

J is TRBJ1-1 and V is TRBV5-1, with 7 bases lining up with TRBD1. V lost 5 bases, J lost 1 base, and 11 bases stayed unmatched. This CDR3 contains 16 residues. Per the germline V gene, CDR1 is SGHRS and CDR2 is YFSETQ. The CDR3 loop reads CASREGQSLGNTEAFF. In nucleotides, the CDR3 is TGCGCCAGCAGGGAGGGACAGTCCCTAGGGAACACTGAAGCTTTCTTT.